The source of this T cell receptor beta chain is a study of blood T cell repertoires in COVID-19. Across the whole study: Specimens from acute and convalescent COVID-19 originated in the United States, Italy and Spain.

In germline, CDR1 is SNHLY, CDR2 FYNNEI. V was clipped by 5 bases and J by 1 base, with 6 bases between them. The CDR3 is 12 amino acids. Only in-frame clones appear in the TCRdb table, and some are missing; sequencing was by immunoSEQ multiplex PCR. The data hold more than 70,000 clones, with 80% observed a single time. The TCR originated in a woman in her 70s with acute or convalescent COVID-19. The chain uses TRBV2 and TRBJ2-7, with unresolved D. The sequenced material came from peripheral blood. The CDR3 nucleotides are TGTGCCAGCAGTTTAGAGTCCTACGAGCAGTACTTC. The encoded protein is CASSLESYEQYF.